The text below deals with one T cell receptor beta chain. Its antigen is as yet unknown. Nominally healthy donors provided the samples, though records likely missed some immune exposures. This CDR3 spans 13 amino acids. The junction had 3 bases not matched to a gene; V was cut back by 6 bases and J by 0 bases. CDR1 is SGHRS, CDR2 YFSETQ, per germline. The entry originates in a study of cytomegalovirus exposure and HLA in healthy donors. Whole-study findings and limits: The study assumed roughly uniform donor sequencing depth for presence/absence analyses. Donors belonging to an Asian-associated ancestry cluster reportedly showed fewer N-insertions in productive TCRs than the 666-donor mean, according to what a later analysis found.

PCR primers comprised 60 Vbeta and 13 Jbeta primers. TCRdb's copy holds only in-frame clones and misses some; the assay was immunoSEQ multiplex PCR. In all, the sample yields under 250,000 clones. This chain connects TRBV5-1 to TRBJ2-7; TRBD1 matches at 7 bases. The TCR was taken from a girl aged 2 to 9 in good health and CMV-seropositive. Sequencing input: PBMCs. CDR3 amino acids: CASTGTASYEQYF. The DNA for the CDR3 is TGCGCCAGCACCGGGACAGCCTCCTACGAGCAGTACTTC.